This record concerns one TCR beta chain sequence. No antigen is known for it. J lost 10 bases, V lost 5 bases, and 8 bases had no gene match. This CDR3 has 14 residues. The germline V gene encodes CDR1 MNHEY and CDR2 SMNVEV (reference sequence). Primers included in the PCR were 60 Vbeta and 13 Jbeta primers. The data were produced by immunoSEQ multiplex PCR, yet TCRdb's version contains in-frame clones alone and is incomplete. The sample lists approximately 94,000 clones, more than 75% occurring once. The data were taken from a study of cytomegalovirus exposure and HLA in healthy donors. Background on the study: Within an early data release were about 80 million unique TCRs drawn from HLA-typed donors. Study-level findings and limits: When a later analysis compared HLA-associated TCR beta chains with equally common others, the HLA-associated chains turned out to be more clonally expanded and to have lower generation probabilities.

Sequencing input: PBMCs. The rearrangement joins TRBV27 to TRBJ2-1; 10 nucleotides line up with TRBD2. The clonotype comes from a man aged 25-45 years in good health and CMV-seropositive. For the CDR3, the DNA is TGTGCCAGCAGTGATGCTAGCGGGAGTCGGGAGCAGTTCTTC. It is translated as CASSDASGSREQFF.